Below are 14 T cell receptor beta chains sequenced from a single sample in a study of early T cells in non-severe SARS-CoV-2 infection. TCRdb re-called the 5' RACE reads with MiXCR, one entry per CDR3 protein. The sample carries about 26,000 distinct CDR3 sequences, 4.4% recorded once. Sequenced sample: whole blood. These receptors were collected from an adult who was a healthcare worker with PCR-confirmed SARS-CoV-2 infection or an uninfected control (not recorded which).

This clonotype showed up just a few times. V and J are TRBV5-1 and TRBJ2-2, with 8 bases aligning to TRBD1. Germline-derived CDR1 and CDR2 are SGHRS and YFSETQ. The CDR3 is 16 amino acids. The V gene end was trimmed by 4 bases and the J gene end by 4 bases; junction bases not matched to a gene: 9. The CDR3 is CASSPGQVEGTGELFF. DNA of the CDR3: TGCGCCAGCAGCCCGGGACAGGTCGAGGGCACCGGGGAGCTGTTTTTT.

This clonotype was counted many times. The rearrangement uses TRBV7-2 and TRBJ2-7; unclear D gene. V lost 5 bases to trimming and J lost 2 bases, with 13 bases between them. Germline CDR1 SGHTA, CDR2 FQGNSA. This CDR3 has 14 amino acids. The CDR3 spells CASSPQSGPYEQYF. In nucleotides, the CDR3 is TGTGCCAGCAGCCCCCAGTCGGGTCCCTACGAGCAGTACTTC.

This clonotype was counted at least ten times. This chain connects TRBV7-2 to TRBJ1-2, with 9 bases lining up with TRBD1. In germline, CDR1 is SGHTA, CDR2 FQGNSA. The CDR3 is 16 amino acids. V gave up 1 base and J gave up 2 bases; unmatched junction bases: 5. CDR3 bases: TGTGCCAGCAGCTTAGGACAGGGGGTTTCCAACTATGGCTACACCTTC. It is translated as CASSLGQGVSNYGYTF.

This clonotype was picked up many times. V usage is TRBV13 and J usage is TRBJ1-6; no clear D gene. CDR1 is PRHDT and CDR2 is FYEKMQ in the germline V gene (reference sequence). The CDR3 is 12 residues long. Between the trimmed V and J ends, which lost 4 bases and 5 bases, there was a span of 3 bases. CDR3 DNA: TGTGCCAGCAGCTACAATAATTCACCCCTCCACTTT. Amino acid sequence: CASSYNNSPLHF.

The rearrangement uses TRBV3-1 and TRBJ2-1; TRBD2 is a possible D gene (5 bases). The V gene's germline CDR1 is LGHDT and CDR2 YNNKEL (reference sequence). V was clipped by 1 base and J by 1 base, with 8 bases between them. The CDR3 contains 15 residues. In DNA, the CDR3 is TGTGCCAGCAGCCAAGGGACTCCATCCTACAATGAGCAGTTCTTC. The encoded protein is CASSQGTPSYNEQFF.

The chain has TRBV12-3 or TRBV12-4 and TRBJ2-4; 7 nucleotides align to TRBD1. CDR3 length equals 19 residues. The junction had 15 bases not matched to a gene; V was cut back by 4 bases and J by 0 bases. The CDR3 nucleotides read TGTGCCAGCAGTTCGGGACAGCGAGCCGATTTTTTAGCCAAAAACATTCAGTACTTC. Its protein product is CASSSGQRADFLAKNIQYF.

The CDR3 sequence: CASSYSNEQFF. The CDR3 DNA is TGTGCCAGCAGCTATTCCAATGAGCAGTTCTTC. V is TRBV9 and J is TRBJ2-1; the D is unclear. Germline V gene data show CDR1 as SGDLS and CDR2 as YYNGEE. Trimming removed 4 bases at V and 6 bases at J, with 5 bases between. This CDR3 comprises 11 residues.

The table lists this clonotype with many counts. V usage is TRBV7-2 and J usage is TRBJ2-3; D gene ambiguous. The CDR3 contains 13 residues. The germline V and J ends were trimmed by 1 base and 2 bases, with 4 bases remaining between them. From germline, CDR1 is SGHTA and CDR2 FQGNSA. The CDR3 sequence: CASSLGLTDTQYF. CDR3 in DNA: TGTGCCAGCAGCTTAGGACTCACAGATACGCAGTATTTT.

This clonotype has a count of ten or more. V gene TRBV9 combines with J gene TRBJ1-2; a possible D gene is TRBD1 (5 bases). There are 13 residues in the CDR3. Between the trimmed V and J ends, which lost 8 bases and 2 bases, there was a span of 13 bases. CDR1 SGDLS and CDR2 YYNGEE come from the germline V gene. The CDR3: CASLSQGNYGYTF. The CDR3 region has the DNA TGTGCCAGTCTTTCGCAGGGAAACTATGGCTACACCTTC.

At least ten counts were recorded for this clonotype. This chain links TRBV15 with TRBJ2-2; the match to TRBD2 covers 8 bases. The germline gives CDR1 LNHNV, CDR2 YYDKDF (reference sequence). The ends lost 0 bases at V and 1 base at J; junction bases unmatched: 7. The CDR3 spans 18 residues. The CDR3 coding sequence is TGTGCCACCAGCAGAGACCTGATAGCGGGGCGGAACACCGGGGAGCTGTTTTTT. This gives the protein CATSRDLIAGRNTGELFF.

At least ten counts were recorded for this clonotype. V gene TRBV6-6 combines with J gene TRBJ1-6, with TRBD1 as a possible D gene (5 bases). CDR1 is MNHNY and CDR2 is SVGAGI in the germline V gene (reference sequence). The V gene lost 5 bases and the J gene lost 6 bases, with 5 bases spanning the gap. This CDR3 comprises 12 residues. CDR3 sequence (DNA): TGTGCCAGCAGTCAGGGTAATTCACCCCTCCACTTT. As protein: CASSQGNSPLHF.

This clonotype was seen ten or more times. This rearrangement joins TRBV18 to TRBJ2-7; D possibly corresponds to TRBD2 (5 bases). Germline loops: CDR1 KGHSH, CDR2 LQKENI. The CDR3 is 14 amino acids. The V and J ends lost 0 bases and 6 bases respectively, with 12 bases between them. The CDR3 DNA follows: TGTGCCAGCTCACCACCGGCTACCAGCGGCGAGCAGTACTTC. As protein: CASSPPATSGEQYF.

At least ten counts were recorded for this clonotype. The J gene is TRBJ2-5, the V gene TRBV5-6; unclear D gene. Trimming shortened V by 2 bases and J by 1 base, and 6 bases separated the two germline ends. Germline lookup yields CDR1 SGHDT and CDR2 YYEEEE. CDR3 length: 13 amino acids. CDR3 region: CASSFASQETQYF. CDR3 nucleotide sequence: TGTGCCAGCAGCTTTGCATCCCAAGAGACCCAGTACTTC.

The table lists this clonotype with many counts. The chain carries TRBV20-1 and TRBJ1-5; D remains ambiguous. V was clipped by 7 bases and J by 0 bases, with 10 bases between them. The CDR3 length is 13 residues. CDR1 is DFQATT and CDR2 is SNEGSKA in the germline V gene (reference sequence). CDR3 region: CSVKENSNQPQHF. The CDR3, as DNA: TGCAGTGTAAAAGAGAATAGCAATCAGCCCCAGCATTTT.